The rows below give T cell receptor beta chains drawn from one sample of a study of cytomegalovirus exposure and HLA in healthy donors. Assay used: immunoSEQ multiplex PCR; TCRdb lists only in-frame clones, some missing. The sample yields about 93,000 clones, roughly 73% seen once. The sequenced sample was PBMCs. All receptors come from a boy aged 10-17 years in good health and CMV-seronegative. Each CDR3 is given with its conserved first and last residue. The D gene is left open where the match is weak. For some rows the clone size is stated as once, few or many, or as a class when expanded; others skip it.

j_gene,abundance,d_gene,v_gene,CDR3nt,CDR3aa
TRBJ1-1,.,TRBD1,TRBV6-5,TGTGCCAGCAGACAGGGGGGGGGCACTGAAGCTTTCTTT,CASRQGGGTEAFF
TRBJ2-3,.,.,TRBV6-4,TGTGCCAGCAGTGACGTCGAGGGAGCAGATACGCAGTATTTT,CASSDVEGADTQYF
TRBJ2-7,.,TRBD1,TRBV6-6,TGTGCCAGCAGTTGGGACAGTTCCTACGAGCAGTACTTC,CASSWDSSYEQYF
TRBJ2-3,.,TRBD1,TRBV7-7,TGTGCCAGCAGCTTGACAGGGGGCACAGATACGCAGTATTTT,CASSLTGGTDTQYF
TRBJ1-3,.,.,TRBV7-2,TGTGCCAGCAGCTTAGGAGGGTCCGGAAACACCATATATTTT,CASSLGGSGNTIYF
TRBJ2-7,.,.,TRBV7-8,TGTGCCAGCAGCCCCAAAGCCCCTAGCGCCCCATCCTACGAGCAGTACTTC,CASSPKAPSAPSYEQYF
TRBJ1-1,.,.,TRBV7-9,TGTGCCAGCAGCTTCTCCGGGAGGAACACTGAAGCTTTCTTT,CASSFSGRNTEAFF
TRBJ2-3,once,.,TRBV7-3,TGTGCCAGCAGCTTAAGTCCTAGCACAGATACGCAGTATTTT,CASSLSPSTDTQYF
TRBJ1-5,.,.,TRBV7-8,TGTGCCAGCAGCCAAGGGACTTCGACGCCCCAGCATTTT,CASSQGTSTPQHF
TRBJ2-3,.,TRBD2,TRBV29-1,TGCAGCGTTGTTCCTACGGGGGGTACGCAGTATTTT,CSVVPTGGTQYF
TRBJ1-2,few,.,TRBV7-9,TGTGCCAGCAGCTTAGGGGGAGCTAACTATGGCTACACCTTC,CASSLGGANYGYTF
TRBJ2-2,.,TRBD2,TRBV7-6,TGTGCCAGCAGCTTATTGAGCGGGAGGGCCCATCATGCCGGGGAGCTGTTTTTT,CASSLLSGRAHHAGELFF
TRBJ2-1,.,.,TRBV7-7,TGTGCCAGCAGCCCTCAGGGCCATGAGCAGTTCTTC,CASSPQGHEQFF
TRBJ1-5,.,TRBD1,TRBV7-9,TGTGCCAGCAGCTTGGGGACAGGGAGTCGCGGCAATCAGCCCCAGCATTTT,CASSLGTGSRGNQPQHF
TRBJ2-6,few,.,TRBV7-2,TGTGCCAGCAGCTCTAGGGGGTTTGGGGCCAACGTCCTGACTTTC,CASSSRGFGANVLTF
TRBJ2-1,.,.,TRBV2,TGTGCCAGCAGTGGGACTACCAACAATGAGCAGTTCTTC,CASSGTTNNEQFF
TRBJ2-4,.,TRBD1,TRBV28,TGTGCCAGCAGCTACCTCCTTTCACTGACAGGGGAGAGGGAAAACATTCAGTACTTC,CASSYLLSLTGERENIQYF
TRBJ1-1,.,.,TRBV7-2,TGTGCCAGCAGCGCCGAGATGAACACTGAAGCTTTCTTT,CASSAEMNTEAFF
TRBJ2-7,.,.,TRBV7-2,TGTGCCAGCAGCTTGGGGTTTAGCGCCGTCCCCTACGAGCAGTACTTC,CASSLGFSAVPYEQYF
TRBJ2-7,.,TRBD1,TRBV5-1,TGCGCCAGCAGCTTGGAACTTAGACAGGGTACAAGCTACGAGCAGTACTTC,CASSLELRQGTSYEQYF
TRBJ2-1,.,TRBD2,TRBV28,TGTGCCAGCAGTCCTAGCGGGGCCGCCTACAATGAGCAGTTCTTC,CASSPSGAAYNEQFF
TRBJ2-5,once,.,TRBV29-1,TGCAGCGTTAGAGACCCATTCCGCGGCAACCAAGAGACCCAGTACTTC,CSVRDPFRGNQETQYF
TRBJ2-7,.,.,TRBV5-6,TGTGCCAGCAGCTTGGCAGGGTCCTACGAGCAGTACTTC,CASSLAGSYEQYF
TRBJ2-7,.,TRBD2,TRBV7-2,TGTGCCAGCAGCTTAGGGAGCGGGAGCCAGTACGAGCAGTACTTC,CASSLGSGSQYEQYF
TRBJ1-5,.,.,TRBV28,TGTGCCAGCAGTCCACCAGGGTACCCGTTGCCCCAGCATTTT,CASSPPGYPLPQHF
TRBJ1-5,.,TRBD1,TRBV28,TGTGCCAGCAGCAGAGACAGGGGGCCCCAGCATTTT,CASSRDRGPQHF
TRBJ1-3,few,.,TRBV28,TGTGCCAGCAGTTTAACTCCCCCCTCTGGAAACACCATATATTTT,CASSLTPPSGNTIYF
TRBJ2-6,.,.,TRBV7-9,TGTGCCAGCAGCCGCGGGGCAGCCGGGGCCAACGTCCTGACTTTC,CASSRGAAGANVLTF
TRBJ1-6,.,.,TRBV14,TGTGCCAGCAGCCAAGATTTCCTCGCGGGGGGCTGGCGTTCACCCCTCCACTTT,CASSQDFLAGGWRSPLHF
TRBJ2-2,.,TRBD1,TRBV30,TGTGCCTGGGACGACAGGGGGCTATTGGACACCGGGGAGCTGTTTTTT,CAWDDRGLLDTGELFF
TRBJ2-1,.,.,TRBV14,TGTGCCAGCAGCCAGGCTAAGCGGGATGAGCAGTTCTTC,CASSQAKRDEQFF
TRBJ2-1,.,TRBD2,TRBV14,TGTGCCAGCAGCCAAGGTCTGGGGGGGAAGGGTGAGCAGTTCTTC,CASSQGLGGKGEQFF
TRBJ2-4,once,TRBD1,TRBV27,TGTGCCAGCAGTTCACAACAGGGGGCCGAACTAGCCAAAAACATTCAGTACTTC,CASSSQQGAELAKNIQYF
TRBJ2-7,.,TRBD2,TRBV10-2,TGCGCCAGCAGCTCTGCGGGGGACCTCTCCTACGAGCAGTACTTC,CASSSAGDLSYEQYF
TRBJ2-7,.,.,TRBV27,TGTGCCAGCAGCGGTAACTCCTACGAGCAGTACTTC,CASSGNSYEQYF
TRBJ1-2,few,TRBD1,TRBV4-3,TGCGCCAGCAGCCAAGATCTATTAGGACAAGGGGGCGCTTTTCACTATGGCTACACCTTC,CASSQDLLGQGGAFHYGYTF
TRBJ2-7,.,.,TRBV29-1,TGCAGCGTGCTGGGGAGTTACGAGCAGTACTTC,CSVLGSYEQYF
TRBJ2-7,.,.,TRBV7-6,TGTGCCAGCAGCCCCGGGGAAAGATACGAGCAGTACTTC,CASSPGERYEQYF
TRBJ1-1,.,.,TRBV7-9,TGTGCCAGCAGCTTAGACTCGTCCACTGAAGCTTTCTTT,CASSLDSSTEAFF
TRBJ1-1,.,.,TRBV19,TGTGCCAGTAGTATAGATCTCCAGCAGGGTTGGACTGAAGCTTTCTTT,CASSIDLQQGWTEAFF
TRBJ1-4,.,.,TRBV9,TGTGCCAGCAGCGTAGGGGCTGGTGACGGGGAACTGTTTTTT,CASSVGAGDGELFF
TRBJ1-1,.,TRBD1,TRBV15,TGTGCCACCAGCAAGGGACAGGGGAACACTGAAGCTTTCTTT,CATSKGQGNTEAFF
TRBJ2-5,.,TRBD2,TRBV15,TGTGCCACCAGCACCAAATCGGGACTAGCGGAGTGGTACCAAGAGACCCAGTACTTC,CATSTKSGLAEWYQETQYF
TRBJ1-3,.,.,TRBV29-1,TGCAGCGTTGCCCTTTTAAAACACTCTGGAAACACCATATATTTT,CSVALLKHSGNTIYF
TRBJ1-6,few,.,TRBV6-1,TGTGCCAGCAGTGAAGGCCAGGCCCTGCCCCTCCACTTT,CASSEGQALPLHF
TRBJ2-1,once,.,TRBV4-3,TGCGCCAGCAGCCACGGACAGACCTACAATGAGCAGTTCTTC,CASSHGQTYNEQFF
TRBJ1-6,.,.,TRBV5-4,TGTGCCAGCAGTAGGACGGGGGGGTGGAATTCACCCCTCCACTTT,CASSRTGGWNSPLHF
TRBJ1-2,.,TRBD1,TRBV5-1,TGCGCCAGCAGCTACGGTACGACAGGGTCCTATGGCTACACCTTC,CASSYGTTGSYGYTF
TRBJ2-7,.,.,TRBV5-1,TGCGCCAGCAGCTCGACCCCGCCCGGACAGACCTACGAGCAGTACTTC,CASSSTPPGQTYEQYF
TRBJ2-7,.,TRBD1,TRBV30,TGTGCCTGGTTCCAGGGGGCACCCAGCGAGCAGTACTTC,CAWFQGAPSEQYF
TRBJ2-1,.,TRBD2,TRBV6-4,TGTGCCAGCAGTGAGGGCGGGGGGGACTACAATGAGCAGTTCTTC,CASSEGGGDYNEQFF
TRBJ2-5,.,.,TRBV9,TGTGCCAGCAGCGATCGGGTAGGGGACTACCAAGAGACCCAGTACTTC,CASSDRVGDYQETQYF
TRBJ2-2,.,.,TRBV9,TGTGCCAGCAGCGTACGGGTGGAAGCCGGGGAGCTGTTTTTT,CASSVRVEAGELFF
TRBJ2-5,.,TRBD2,TRBV14,TGTGCCAGCAGCCAAAACCTAGCGGGACCATGGGAGACCCAGTACTTC,CASSQNLAGPWETQYF